Each of the 9 T cell receptor beta chains below was sequenced from the same sample in a study of T cells in localized non-small cell lung cancer. Using immunoSEQ multiplex PCR, the repertoire was profiled, and TCRdb retains in-frame clones only, with some absent. This sample carries fewer than 60,000 clones, about 85% of them seen once, and the ten largest clones take roughly 21%. The sample here was peripheral blood, taken before any cancer treatment. Receptor source: a female donor older than 55 with stage II squamous cell lung carcinoma.

The chain links TRBV19 to TRBJ1-1, with TRBD1 matching 8 bases. The germline CDR1 and CDR2 sequences are LNHDA and SQIVND (reference sequence). The CDR3 runs 14 residues. The ends lost 6 bases at V and 4 bases at J; junction bases unmatched: 7. The chain's CDR3 is CASRATGALTEAFF. The CDR3 DNA is TGTGCCAGTAGAGCGACAGGGGCCCTCACTGAAGCTTTCTTT.

The CDR3 sequence: CASSLIGKTDEKLFF. CDR3 DNA: TGTGCCAGCAGTTTAATTGGGAAAACGGATGAAAAACTGTTTTTT. The chain carries TRBV28 and TRBJ1-4; D is uncertain. Germline-derived CDR1 and CDR2 are MDHEN and SYDVKM. The V and J ends lost 2 bases and 6 bases respectively, with 13 bases between them. There are 15 residues in the CDR3.

In the case of this clone: The junction departs from germline at one end; a sequencing error may be responsible. V is TRBV28 and J is TRBJ2-7; D could derive from TRBD1 or TRBD2 (6 bases each). The CDR3 spans 12 residues. The germline V gene encodes CDR1 MDHEN and CDR2 SYDVKM. The CDR3 coding sequence is TGTGCCAGCATTTCCTTAGGAGGGGGAATGTGGTTC. Translated, it gives CASISLGGGMWF. The whole variable domain, filled in from reference TRBV28 and TRBJ2-7, reads DVKVTQSSRYLVKRTGEKVFLECVQDMDHENMFWYRQDPGLGLRLIYFSYDVKMKEKGDIPEGYSVSREKKERFSLILESASTNQTSMYLCASISLGGGMWFGPGTRLTVT.

This clone has a single count. The chain recombines TRBV6-1 with TRBJ2-7, with a weak D call TRBD2 (5 bases). Trimming took off 0 bases at V and 6 bases at J, with 6 bases between the two ends. Germline loops: CDR1 MNHNS, CDR2 SASEGT. The CDR3 spans 12 residues. CDR3 loop: CASSEAAGEQYF. The CDR3 DNA sequence: TGTGCCAGCAGTGAAGCCGCGGGCGAGCAGTACTTC.

V usage is TRBV19 and J usage is TRBJ1-3; D is unresolved. Trimming pared 3 bases from V and 0 bases from J, leaving 18 bases between. The V gene's germline CDR1 is LNHDA and CDR2 SQIVND (reference sequence). This CDR3 is 18 amino acids long. This CDR3 reads CASSIRGSGASSGNTIYF. CDR3 nucleotide sequence: TGTGCCAGTAGTATTCGAGGCTCCGGCGCAAGCTCTGGAAACACCATATATTTT.

This chain joins TRBV16 and TRBJ1-2; TRBD1 matches 7 bases. This CDR3 region has 13 residues. The V and J ends lost 4 bases and 5 bases, in that order; junction bases with no gene match: 4. CDR1 KGHSY and CDR2 FQNENV come from the germline V gene. CDR3 protein: CASSLDRDYGYTF. CDR3 sequence (DNA): TGTGCCAGCAGCCTAGACAGGGATTATGGCTACACCTTC.

The chain recombines TRBV7-2 with TRBJ1-1, with 10 bases identical to TRBD1. The V segment lost 1 base and the J segment 7 bases; nucleotides outside the gene matches: 6. This CDR3 region has 15 residues. In germline, CDR1 is SGHTA, CDR2 FQGNSA. The CDR3 DNA follows: TGTGCCAGCAGCTTAGTGGGGGGACAGGGGATTGAAGCTTTCTTT. It codes for CASSLVGGQGIEAFF.

The chain has TRBV30 and TRBJ1-6; D is undetermined. The V gene's germline CDR1 is GTSNPN and CDR2 SVGIG (reference sequence). The CDR3 totals 16 residues. V dropped 2 bases and J dropped 4 bases, with 15 bases sitting between them. CDR3 in amino acids: CAWSPIGVGYNSPLHF. The CDR3, as DNA: TGTGCCTGGAGTCCCATTGGGGTAGGATATAATTCACCCCTCCACTTT.

The J gene is TRBJ2-5, the V gene TRBV5-4; tentative D call: TRBD2 (6 bases). The V and J ends lost 1 base and 5 bases respectively, with 18 bases between them. Germline V CDR1 and CDR2: SGHNT, YYREEE (reference sequence). The CDR3 is 16 amino acids. The CDR3 is CASSLRRGLVEETQYF. As DNA, the CDR3 is TGTGCCAGCAGCTTGAGGCGGGGCCTCGTAGAGGAGACCCAGTACTTC.